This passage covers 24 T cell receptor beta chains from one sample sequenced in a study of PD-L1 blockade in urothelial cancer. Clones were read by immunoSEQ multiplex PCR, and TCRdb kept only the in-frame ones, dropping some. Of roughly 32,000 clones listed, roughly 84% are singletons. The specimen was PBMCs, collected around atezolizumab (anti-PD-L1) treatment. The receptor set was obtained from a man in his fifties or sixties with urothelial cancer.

The CDR3 sequence: CASAQGSLDTQYF. Written as DNA, the CDR3 is TGCGCCAGCGCACAGGGGAGTCTAGATACGCAGTATTTT. The rearrangement links TRBV5-1 to TRBJ2-3; 7 bases are shared with TRBD1. Per germline, CDR1 SGHRS and CDR2 YFSETQ. Unmatched junction bases numbered 7, after V lost 7 bases and J lost 5 bases. The CDR3 covers 13 residues.

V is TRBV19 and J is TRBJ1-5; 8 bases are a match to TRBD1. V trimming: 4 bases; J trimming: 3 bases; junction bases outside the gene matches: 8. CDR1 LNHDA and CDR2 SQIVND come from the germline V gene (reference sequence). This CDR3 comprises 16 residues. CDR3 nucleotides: TGTGCCAGTAGTAGAAAGGACAGGGTTCTCAATCAGCCCCAGCATTTT. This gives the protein CASSRKDRVLNQPQHF.

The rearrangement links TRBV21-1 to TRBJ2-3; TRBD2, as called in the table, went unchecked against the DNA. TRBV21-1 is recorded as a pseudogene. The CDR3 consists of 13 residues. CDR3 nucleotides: TGTGCCAGCAGCGCTGAGGGACTAGCGGGGCAGTATTTT. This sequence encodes CASSAEGLAGQYF.

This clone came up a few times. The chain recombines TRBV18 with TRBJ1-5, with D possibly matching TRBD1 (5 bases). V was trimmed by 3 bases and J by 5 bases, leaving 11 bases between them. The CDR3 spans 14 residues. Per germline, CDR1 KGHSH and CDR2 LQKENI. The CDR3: CASSPLRVDQPQHF. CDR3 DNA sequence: TGTGCCAGCTCACCCCTCAGGGTCGATCAGCCCCAGCATTTT.

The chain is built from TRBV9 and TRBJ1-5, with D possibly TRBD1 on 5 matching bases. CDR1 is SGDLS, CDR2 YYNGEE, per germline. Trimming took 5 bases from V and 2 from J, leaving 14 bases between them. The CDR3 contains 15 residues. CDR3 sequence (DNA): TGTGCCAGCAGTGCAGGGAGGGCCCGCAATCAGCCCCAGCATTTT. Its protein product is CASSAGRARNQPQHF.

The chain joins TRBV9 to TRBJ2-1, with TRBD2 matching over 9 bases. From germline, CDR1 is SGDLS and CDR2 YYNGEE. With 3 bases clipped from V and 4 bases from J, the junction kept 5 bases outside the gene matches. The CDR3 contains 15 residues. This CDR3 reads CASSDLAGSYNEQFF. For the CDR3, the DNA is TGTGCCAGCAGCGATCTAGCGGGGTCTTACAATGAGCAGTTCTTC.

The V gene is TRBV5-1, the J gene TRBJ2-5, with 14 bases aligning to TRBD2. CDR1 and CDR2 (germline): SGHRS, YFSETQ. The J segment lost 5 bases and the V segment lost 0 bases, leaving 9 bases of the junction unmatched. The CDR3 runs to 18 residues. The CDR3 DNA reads TGCGCCAGCAGCTTGGCGAGACTAGCGGGAGGGCCCTCGGAGACCCAGTACTTC. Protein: CASSLARLAGGPSETQYF.

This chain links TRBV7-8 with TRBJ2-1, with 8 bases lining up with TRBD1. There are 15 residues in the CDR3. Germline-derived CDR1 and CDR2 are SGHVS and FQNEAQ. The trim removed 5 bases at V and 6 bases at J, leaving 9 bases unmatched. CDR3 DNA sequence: TGTGCCAGCAGCCCGGGACAGGAAAAGGCCAATGAGCAGTTCTTC. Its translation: CASSPGQEKANEQFF.

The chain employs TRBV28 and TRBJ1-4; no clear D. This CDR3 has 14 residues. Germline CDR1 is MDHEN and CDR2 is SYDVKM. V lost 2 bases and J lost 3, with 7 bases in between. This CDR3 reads CASSLATANEKLFF. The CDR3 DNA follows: TGTGCCAGCAGTTTAGCTACAGCTAATGAAAAACTGTTTTTT. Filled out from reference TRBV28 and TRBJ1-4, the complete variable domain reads DVKVTQSSRYLVKRTGEKVFLECVQDMDHENMFWYRQDPGLGLRLIYFSYDVKMKEKGDIPEGYSVSREKKERFSLILESASTNQTSMYLCASSLATANEKLFFGSGTQLSVL.

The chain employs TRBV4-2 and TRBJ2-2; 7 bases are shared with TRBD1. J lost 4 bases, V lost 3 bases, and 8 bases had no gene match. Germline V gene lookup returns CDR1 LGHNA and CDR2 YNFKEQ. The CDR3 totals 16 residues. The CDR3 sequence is CASSQGTVRVTGELFF. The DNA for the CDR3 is TGTGCCAGCAGCCAGGGGACAGTTCGGGTCACCGGGGAGCTGTTTTTT.

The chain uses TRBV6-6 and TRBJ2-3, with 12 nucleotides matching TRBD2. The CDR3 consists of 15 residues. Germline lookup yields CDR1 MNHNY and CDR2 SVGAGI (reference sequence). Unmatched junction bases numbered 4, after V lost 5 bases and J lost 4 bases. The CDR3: CASSPLAGGADTQYF. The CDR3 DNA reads TGTGCCAGCAGTCCCCTAGCGGGGGGGGCAGATACGCAGTATTTT.

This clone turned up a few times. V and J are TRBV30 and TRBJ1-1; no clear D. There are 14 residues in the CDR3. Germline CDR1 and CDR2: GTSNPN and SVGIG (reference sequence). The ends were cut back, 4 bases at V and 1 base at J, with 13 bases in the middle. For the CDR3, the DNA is TGTGCCTGGACCTCCCCTTCCCGGAACACTGAAGCTTTCTTT. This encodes CAWTSPSRNTEAFF.

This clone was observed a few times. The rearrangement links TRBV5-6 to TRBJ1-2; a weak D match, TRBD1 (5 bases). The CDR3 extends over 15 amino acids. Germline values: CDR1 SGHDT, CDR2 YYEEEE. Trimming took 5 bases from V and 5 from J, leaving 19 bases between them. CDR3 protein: CASSPTGTVHYGYTF. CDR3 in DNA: TGTGCCAGCAGTCCCACCGGGACTGTCCATTATGGCTACACCTTC.

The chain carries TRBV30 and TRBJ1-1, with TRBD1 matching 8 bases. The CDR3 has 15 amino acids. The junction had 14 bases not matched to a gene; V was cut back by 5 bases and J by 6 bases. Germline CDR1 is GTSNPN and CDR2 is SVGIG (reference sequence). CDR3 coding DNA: TGTGCCTGGCGTCCCGGGACAGGTTGGGGCTCTGAAGCTTTCTTT. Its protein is CAWRPGTGWGSEAFF.

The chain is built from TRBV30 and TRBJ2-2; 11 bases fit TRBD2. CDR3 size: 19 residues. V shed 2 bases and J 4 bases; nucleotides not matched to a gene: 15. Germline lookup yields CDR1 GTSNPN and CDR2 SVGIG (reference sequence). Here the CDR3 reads CAWSFPWGTSGALTGELFF. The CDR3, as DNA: TGTGCCTGGAGTTTCCCATGGGGGACTAGCGGAGCCCTCACCGGGGAGCTGTTTTTT.

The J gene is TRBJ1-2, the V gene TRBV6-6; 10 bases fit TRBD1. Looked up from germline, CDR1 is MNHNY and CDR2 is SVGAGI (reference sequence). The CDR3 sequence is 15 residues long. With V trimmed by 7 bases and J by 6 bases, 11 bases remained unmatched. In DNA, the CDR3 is TGTGCCAGCACCTCTAAAACCGGGACAGGGGATGGCTACACCTTC. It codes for CASTSKTGTGDGYTF.

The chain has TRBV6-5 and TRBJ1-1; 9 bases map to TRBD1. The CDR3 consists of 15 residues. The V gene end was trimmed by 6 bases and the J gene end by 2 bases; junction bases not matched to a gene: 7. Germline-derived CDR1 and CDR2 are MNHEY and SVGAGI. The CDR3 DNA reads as TGTGCCAGCAGGGACCGGGACAGGGTTAACACTGAAGCTTTCTTT. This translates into CASRDRDRVNTEAFF.

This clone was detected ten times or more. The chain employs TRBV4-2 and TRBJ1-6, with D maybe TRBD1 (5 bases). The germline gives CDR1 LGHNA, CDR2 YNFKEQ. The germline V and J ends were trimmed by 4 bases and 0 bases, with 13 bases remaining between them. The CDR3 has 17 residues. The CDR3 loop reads CASSPRGESSYNSPLHF. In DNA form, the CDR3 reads TGTGCCAGCAGCCCGCGGGGGGAAAGCTCCTATAATTCACCCCTCCACTTT.

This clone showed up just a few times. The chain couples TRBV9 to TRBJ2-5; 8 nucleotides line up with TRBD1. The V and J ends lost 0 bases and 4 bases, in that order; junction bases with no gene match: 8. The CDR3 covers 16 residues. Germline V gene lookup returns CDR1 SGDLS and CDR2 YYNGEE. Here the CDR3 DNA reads TGTGCCAGCAGCGTAGGGGGCAGGGGGCGAGGAGAGACCCAGTACTTC. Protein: CASSVGGRGRGETQYF.

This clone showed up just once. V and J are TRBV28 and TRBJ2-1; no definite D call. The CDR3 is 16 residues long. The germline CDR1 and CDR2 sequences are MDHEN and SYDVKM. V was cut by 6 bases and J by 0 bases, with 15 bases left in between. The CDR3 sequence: CASSPPRASSYNEQFF. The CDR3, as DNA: TGTGCCAGCAGCCCCCCCCGCGCTAGCTCCTACAATGAGCAGTTCTTC.

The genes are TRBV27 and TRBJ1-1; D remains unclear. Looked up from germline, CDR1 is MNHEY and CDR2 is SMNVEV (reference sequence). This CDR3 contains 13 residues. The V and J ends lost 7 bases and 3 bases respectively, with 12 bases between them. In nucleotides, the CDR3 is TGTGCCAGCAAAACGGCCGCGGACACTGAAGCTTTCTTT. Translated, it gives CASKTAADTEAFF.

DNA for the CDR3: TGTGCCAGCAGTCTCGACGAGGTTTCGGGCTATGGCTACACCTTC. Encoded protein: CASSLDEVSGYGYTF. This rearrangement joins TRBV6-6 to TRBJ1-2; D is uncertain. Germline assignment: CDR1 MNHNY and CDR2 SVGAGI (reference sequence). CDR3 length: 15 amino acids. The V and J ends lost 5 bases and 4 bases respectively, with 17 bases between them.

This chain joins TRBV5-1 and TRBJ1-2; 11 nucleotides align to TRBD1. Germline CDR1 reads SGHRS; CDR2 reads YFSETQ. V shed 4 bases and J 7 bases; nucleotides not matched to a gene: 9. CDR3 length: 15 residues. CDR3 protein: CASSEVRDRGSGYTF. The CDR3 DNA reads TGCGCCAGCAGCGAAGTTCGGGACAGGGGGTCTGGCTACACCTTC.

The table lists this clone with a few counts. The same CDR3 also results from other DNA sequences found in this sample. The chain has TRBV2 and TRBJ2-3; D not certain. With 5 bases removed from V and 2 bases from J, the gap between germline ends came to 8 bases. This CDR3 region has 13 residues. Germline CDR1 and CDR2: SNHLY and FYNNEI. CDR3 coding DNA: TGTGCCAGCAGTCCCCCATTCACAGATACGCAGTATTTT. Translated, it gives CASSPPFTDTQYF. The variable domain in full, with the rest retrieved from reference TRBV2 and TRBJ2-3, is EPEVTQTPSHQVTQMGQEVILRCVPISNHLYFYWYRQILGQKVEFLVSFYNNEISEKSEIFDDQFSVERPDGSNFTLKIRSTKLEDSAMYFCASSPPFTDTQYFGPGTRLTVL.